The entry that follows covers one T cell receptor (beta chain) sequence. What it recognizes is unknown. These data come from a study of response to subunit inactivated influenza vaccine. Points from the study as a whole: After each seasonal influenza vaccination, few new T cells are recruited, the authors suggested.

TCRdb passed the RT-PCR reads through MiXCR, listing each CDR3 protein once. The sample holds hundreds of thousands of distinct CDR3 sequences, 15% to 17% seen once. CDR1 and CDR2 (germline): SGHDN, FVKESK. The CDR3 length is 13 residues. The germline V and J ends were trimmed by 1 base and 8 bases, with 9 bases remaining between them. The chain uses TRBV14 and TRBJ2-1, with D uncertain. The source is a middle-aged man who received an inactivated influenza vaccine. The source was PBMCs from blood, collected about 12 days after vaccination. CDR3 region: CASSQVLWDEQFF. Written as DNA, the CDR3 is TGTGCCAGCAGCCAAGTACTATGGGATGAGCAGTTCTTC.